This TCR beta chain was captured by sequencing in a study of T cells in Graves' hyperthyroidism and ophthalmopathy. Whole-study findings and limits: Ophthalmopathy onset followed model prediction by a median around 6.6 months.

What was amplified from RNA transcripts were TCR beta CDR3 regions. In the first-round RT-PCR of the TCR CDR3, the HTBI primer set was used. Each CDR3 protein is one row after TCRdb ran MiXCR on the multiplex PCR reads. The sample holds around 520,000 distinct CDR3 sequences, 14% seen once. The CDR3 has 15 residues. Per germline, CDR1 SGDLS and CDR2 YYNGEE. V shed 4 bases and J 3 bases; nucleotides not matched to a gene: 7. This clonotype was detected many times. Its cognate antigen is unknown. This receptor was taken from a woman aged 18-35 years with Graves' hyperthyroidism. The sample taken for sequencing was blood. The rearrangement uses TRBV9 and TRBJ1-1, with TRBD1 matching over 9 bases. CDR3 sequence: CASSSRDREYTEAFF. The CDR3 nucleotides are TGTGCCAGCAGCAGTAGGGACAGGGAGTACACTGAAGCTTTCTTT.